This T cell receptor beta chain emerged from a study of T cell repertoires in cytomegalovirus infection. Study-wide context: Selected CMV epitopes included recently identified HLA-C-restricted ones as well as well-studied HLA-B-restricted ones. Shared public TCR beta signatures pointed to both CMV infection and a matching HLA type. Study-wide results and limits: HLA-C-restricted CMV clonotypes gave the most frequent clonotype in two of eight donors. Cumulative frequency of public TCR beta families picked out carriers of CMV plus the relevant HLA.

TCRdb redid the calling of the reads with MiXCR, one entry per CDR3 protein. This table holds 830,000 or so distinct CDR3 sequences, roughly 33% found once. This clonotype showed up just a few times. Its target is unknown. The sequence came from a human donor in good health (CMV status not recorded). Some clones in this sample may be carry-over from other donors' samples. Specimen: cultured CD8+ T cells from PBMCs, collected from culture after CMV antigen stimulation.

CDR3 bases: TGTGCCAGCAGCTTAGGTAGGGGGGCCCGCTCTGAAGCTTTCTTT. Its protein product is CASSLGRGARSEAFF. V is TRBV7-8 and J is TRBJ1-1, with D possibly TRBD1 on 6 matching bases. The CDR3 runs to 15 residues. Trimming left V 1 base short and J 6 bases short, with 15 bases between. CDR1 is SGHVS and CDR2 is FQNEAQ in the germline V gene.